Presented here are 8 T cell receptor beta chains from one specimen sequenced in a study of blood T cell repertoires in COVID-19. Measured with immunoSEQ multiplex PCR; TCRdb has only the in-frame clones, and not every one. The sample lists under 500,000 clones, 87% occurring once. The sample comprised PBMCs or T cells enriched from blood (not recorded which). These receptor sequences come from a woman aged 18-29 years with acute COVID-19.

This clone was seen more than once but under ten times. Here the CDR3 reads CASSQESSGSTPRFF. The CDR3 nucleotides are TGTGCCAGCAGTCAGGAGAGTAGCGGGAGCACCCCTCGTTTCTTC. The gene calls are TRBV7-2 and TRBJ2-1; 9 nucleotides align to TRBD2. The CDR3 runs to 15 residues. Germline CDR1 is SGHTA and CDR2 is FQGNSA. V was pared by 6 bases and J by 16 bases, with 19 bases of the junction left unmatched.

J is TRBJ1-2 and V is TRBV12-3 or TRBV12-4; TRBD1 might be the D (5 bases). The CDR3 spans 13 residues. Trimming took 6 bases from V and 4 from J, leaving 12 bases between them. Here the CDR3 DNA reads TGTGCCAGCAGCCCCGGGAGGGGCTATGGCTACACCTTC. Protein: CASSPGRGYGYTF.

The gene calls are TRBV15 and TRBJ2-2, with a weak D call TRBD2 (6 bases). Germline lookup yields CDR1 LNHNV and CDR2 YYDKDF (reference sequence). The V end lost 6 bases, the J end lost 2 bases, and 10 bases lay between the germline ends. The CDR3 length is 14 residues. CDR3 loop: CATREGTNTGELFF. In nucleotides, the CDR3 is TGTGCCACCAGAGAGGGGACTAACACCGGGGAGCTGTTTTTT.

V and J are TRBV27 and TRBJ2-3; 9 bases are a match to TRBD2. The CDR3 has 16 amino acids. Germline CDR1 reads MNHEY; CDR2 reads SMNVEV (reference sequence). V shed 1 base and J 5 bases; nucleotides not matched to a gene: 7. CDR3 bases: TGTGCCAGCAGTTTATACCCGGGACTAGCCGGAGATACGCAGTATTTT. As protein: CASSLYPGLAGDTQYF.

This chain joins TRBV6-4 and TRBJ2-1; 9 bases agree with TRBD1. The CDR3 has 16 amino acids. The germline gives CDR1 MRHNA, CDR2 SNTAGT. V lost 5 bases and J lost 5; bases outside the gene matches: 10. CDR3 sequence (DNA): TGTGCCAGCAGTTTAACCGGGACAGGGTGGGACAATGAGCAGTTCTTC. Translating it yields CASSLTGTGWDNEQFF.

The chain is built from TRBV3-1 (or the pseudogene TRBV3-2) and TRBJ2-3, with 8 bases identical to TRBD1. CDR1 and CDR2 from the germline V gene are LGHDT and YNNKEL (reference sequence). Germline trimming cut 0 bases from V and 2 bases from J; bases unmatched to any gene: 7. This CDR3 region has 17 residues. The CDR3 DNA sequence: TGTGCCAGCAGCCAAGAATACGGGGGACAGGTCACAGATACGCAGTATTTT. Amino acids: CASSQEYGGQVTDTQYF.

This chain's CDR3 is CASSLGGLAKNTGELFF. The CDR3 DNA follows: TGTGCCAGCAGCTTAGGGGGACTAGCCAAGAACACCGGGGAGCTGTTTTTT. The rearrangement uses TRBV7-6 and TRBJ2-2, with 9 bases that match TRBD2. Trimming cost V 1 base and J 1 base; bases outside gene matches: 4. Germline V lookup: CDR1 SGHVS, CDR2 FNYEAQ. The CDR3 consists of 17 residues.

The V gene is TRBV5-1, the J gene TRBJ1-1; D perhaps matches TRBD1 (5 bases). Per germline, CDR1 SGHRS and CDR2 YFSETQ. CDR3 length equals 15 residues. V gave up 2 bases and J gave up 5 bases, with 16 bases separating them. Written as DNA, the CDR3 is TGCGCCAGCAGCTTTCCCCTCGGGGCGGGGACTGAAGCTTTCTTT. The encoded protein is CASSFPLGAGTEAFF.